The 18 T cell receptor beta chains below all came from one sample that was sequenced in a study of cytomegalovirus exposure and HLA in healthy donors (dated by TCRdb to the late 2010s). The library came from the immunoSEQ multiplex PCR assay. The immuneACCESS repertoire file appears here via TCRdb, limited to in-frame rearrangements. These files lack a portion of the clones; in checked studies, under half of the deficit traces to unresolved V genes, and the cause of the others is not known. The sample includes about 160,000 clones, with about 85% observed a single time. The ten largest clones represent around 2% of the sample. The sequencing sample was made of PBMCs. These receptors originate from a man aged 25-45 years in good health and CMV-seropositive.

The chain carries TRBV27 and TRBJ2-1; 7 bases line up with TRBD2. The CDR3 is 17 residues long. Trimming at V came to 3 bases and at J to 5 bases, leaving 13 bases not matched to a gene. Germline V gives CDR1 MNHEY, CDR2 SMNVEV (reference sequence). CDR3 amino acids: CASSFLPPTSDHNEQFF. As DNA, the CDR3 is TGTGCCAGCAGTTTTCTCCCACCCACTAGCGACCACAATGAGCAGTTCTTC.

The CDR3 reads CAWSVGRVQETQYF. In DNA, the CDR3 is TGTGCCTGGAGTGTAGGGAGGGTACAAGAGACCCAGTACTTC. V is TRBV30 and J is TRBJ2-5; 7 bases agree with TRBD2. The length of the CDR3 is 14 residues. The V segment lost 0 bases and the J segment 2 bases; nucleotides outside the gene matches: 3. Germline V gene data show CDR1 as GTSNPN and CDR2 as SVGIG (reference sequence).

The CDR3 sequence is CASSSYREGAYEQYF. For the CDR3, the DNA is TGTGCCAGCAGCTCCTACAGGGAAGGCGCCTACGAGCAGTACTTC. The gene calls are TRBV7-2 and TRBJ2-7; TRBD1 might be the D (6 bases). CDR1 SGHTA and CDR2 FQGNSA come from the germline V gene. The germline V and J ends were trimmed by 4 bases and 2 bases, with 15 bases remaining between them. CDR3 length equals 15 residues.

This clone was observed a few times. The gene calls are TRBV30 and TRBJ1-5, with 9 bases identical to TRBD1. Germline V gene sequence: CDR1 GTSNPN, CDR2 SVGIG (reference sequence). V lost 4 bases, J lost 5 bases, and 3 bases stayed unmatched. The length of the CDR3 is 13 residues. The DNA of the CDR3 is TGTGCCTGGAACGACAGGGGGGATCAGCCCCAGCATTTT. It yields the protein CAWNDRGDQPQHF. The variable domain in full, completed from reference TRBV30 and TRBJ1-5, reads SQTIHQWPATLVQPVGSPLSLECTVEGTSNPNLYWYRQAAGRGLQLLFYSVGIGQISSEVPQNLSASRPQDRQFILSSKKLLLSDSGFYLCAWNDRGDQPQHFGDGTRLSIL.

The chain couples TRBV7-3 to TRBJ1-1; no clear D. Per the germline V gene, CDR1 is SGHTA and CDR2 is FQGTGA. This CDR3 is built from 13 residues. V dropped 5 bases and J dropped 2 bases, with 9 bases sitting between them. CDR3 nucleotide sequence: TGTGCCAGCAGCCGATCCACTAACACTGAAGCTTTCTTT. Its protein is CASSRSTNTEAFF.

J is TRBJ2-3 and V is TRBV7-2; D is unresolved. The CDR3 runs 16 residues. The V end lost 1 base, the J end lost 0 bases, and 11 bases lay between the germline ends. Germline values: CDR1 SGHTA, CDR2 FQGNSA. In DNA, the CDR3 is TGTGCCAGCAGCTTAGACCCTGGCCGCAGCACAGATACGCAGTATTTT. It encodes CASSLDPGRSTDTQYF.

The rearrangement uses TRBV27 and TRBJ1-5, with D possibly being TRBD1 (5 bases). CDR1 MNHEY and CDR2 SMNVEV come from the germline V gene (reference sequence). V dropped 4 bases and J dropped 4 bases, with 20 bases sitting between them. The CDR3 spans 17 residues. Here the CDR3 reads CASSYRGWGGMNQPQHF. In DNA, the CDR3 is TGTGCCAGCAGTTATAGGGGATGGGGGGGGATGAATCAGCCCCAGCATTTT.

The CDR3 coding sequence is TGTGCCAGCAGCCCCGACACGCTGAACACTGAAGCTTTCTTT. Translation gives CASSPDTLNTEAFF. The chain uses TRBV5-6 and TRBJ1-1; D gene ambiguous. Germline CDR1 SGHDT, CDR2 YYEEEE. This CDR3 is built from 14 residues. The V end was cut by 4 bases, the J end by 0 bases, with 10 bases between.

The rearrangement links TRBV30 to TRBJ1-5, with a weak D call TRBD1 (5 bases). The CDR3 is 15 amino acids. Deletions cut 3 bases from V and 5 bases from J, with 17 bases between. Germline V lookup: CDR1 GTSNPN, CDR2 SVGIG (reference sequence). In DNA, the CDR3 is TGTGCCTGGAGCCCTAAGCCAGGGATGCATCAGCCCCAGCATTTT. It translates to CAWSPKPGMHQPQHF.

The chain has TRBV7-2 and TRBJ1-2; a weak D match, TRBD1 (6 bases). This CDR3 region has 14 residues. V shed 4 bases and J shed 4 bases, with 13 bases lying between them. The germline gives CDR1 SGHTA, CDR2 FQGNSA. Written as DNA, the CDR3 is TGTGCCAGCAGCTCCCCGGACAGAACCTATGGCTACACCTTC. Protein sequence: CASSSPDRTYGYTF.

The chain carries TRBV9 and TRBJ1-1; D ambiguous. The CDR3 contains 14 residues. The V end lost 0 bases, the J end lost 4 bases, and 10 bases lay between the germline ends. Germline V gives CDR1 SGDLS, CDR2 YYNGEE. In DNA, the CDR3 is TGTGCCAGCAGCGTAGTGCGGGGAGGCACTGAAGCTTTCTTT. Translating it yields CASSVVRGGTEAFF.

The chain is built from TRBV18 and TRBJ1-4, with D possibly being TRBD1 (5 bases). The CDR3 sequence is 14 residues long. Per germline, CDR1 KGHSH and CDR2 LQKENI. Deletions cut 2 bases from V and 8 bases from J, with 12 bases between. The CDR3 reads CASSPIQGREKLFF. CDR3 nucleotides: TGTGCCAGCTCACCAATTCAGGGAAGGGAAAAACTGTTTTTT.

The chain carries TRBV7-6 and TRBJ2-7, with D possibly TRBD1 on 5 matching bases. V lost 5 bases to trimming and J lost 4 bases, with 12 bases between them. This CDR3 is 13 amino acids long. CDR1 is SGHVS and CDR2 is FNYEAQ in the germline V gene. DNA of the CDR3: TGTGCCAGCAGCGCGCCAGGGAAGTACGAGCAGTACTTC. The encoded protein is CASSAPGKYEQYF.

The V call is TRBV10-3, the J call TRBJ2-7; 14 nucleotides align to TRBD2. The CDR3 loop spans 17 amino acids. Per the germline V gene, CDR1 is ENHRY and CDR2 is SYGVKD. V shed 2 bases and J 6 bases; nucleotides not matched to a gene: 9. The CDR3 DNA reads TGTGCCATCAGTGAGACGACTAGCGGGGGGGCACAGCGCGAGCAGTACTTC. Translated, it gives CAISETTSGGAQREQYF.

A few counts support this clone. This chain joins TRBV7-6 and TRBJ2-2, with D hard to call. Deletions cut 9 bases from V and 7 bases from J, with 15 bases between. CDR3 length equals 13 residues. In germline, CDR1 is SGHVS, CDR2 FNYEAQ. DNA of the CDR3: TGTGCCAGTACCAGGTTTTTTGACGGGGAGCTGTTTTTT. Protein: CASTRFFDGELFF.

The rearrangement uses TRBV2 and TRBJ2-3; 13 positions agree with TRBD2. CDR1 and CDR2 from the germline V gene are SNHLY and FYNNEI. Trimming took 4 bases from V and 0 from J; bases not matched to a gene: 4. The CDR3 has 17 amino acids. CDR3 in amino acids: CASSVLAGGPSTDTQYF. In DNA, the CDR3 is TGTGCCAGCAGTGTACTAGCGGGGGGGCCTAGCACAGATACGCAGTATTTT.

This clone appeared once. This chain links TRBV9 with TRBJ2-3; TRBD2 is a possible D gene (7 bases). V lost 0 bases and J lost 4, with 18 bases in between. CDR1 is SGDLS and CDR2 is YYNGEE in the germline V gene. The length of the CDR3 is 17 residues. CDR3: CASSVDLAEGVADTQYF. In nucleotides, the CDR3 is TGTGCCAGCAGCGTAGATCTAGCGGAGGGGGTTGCAGATACGCAGTATTTT.

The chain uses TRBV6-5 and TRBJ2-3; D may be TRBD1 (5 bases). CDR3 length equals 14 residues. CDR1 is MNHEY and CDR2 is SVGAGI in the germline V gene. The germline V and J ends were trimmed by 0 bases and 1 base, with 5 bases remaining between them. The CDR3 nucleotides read TGTGCCAGCAGTTACTCAGGGGGCACAGATACGCAGTATTTT. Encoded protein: CASSYSGGTDTQYF.